The sequence of this T cell receptor (beta chain) was determined in a study of shared clonotypes between healthy human individuals. The assay was immunoSEQ multiplex PCR, and TCRdb's table has in-frame clones only and misses some. Of 630,000 or so clones in the sample, about 98% were seen once. Whole-study results and caveats: Estimated richness was generally greater in naive than memory subsets. Few donors limited the genetic and exposure-history diversity represented.

Naive CD8 cells comprised CD45RO-negative, CCR7-positively selected cells, excluding terminally differentiated effector memory CD45RA+ cells. With 3 bases removed from V and 9 bases from J, the gap between germline ends came to 15 bases. This CDR3 has 14 residues. The V gene's germline CDR1 is KGHSH and CDR2 LQKENI. This clone was seen a single time. The antigen is unknown. The TCR originated in a man aged 25 to 45 in good health. The chain couples TRBV18 to TRBJ2-1; D gene uncertain. The sample taken for sequencing was naive CD8+ T cells sorted from blood. CDR3 sequence reads: CASSPGLGLSEQFF. The CDR3 nucleotides are TGTGCCAGCTCACCTGGGCTAGGTTTGAGTGAGCAGTTCTTC.